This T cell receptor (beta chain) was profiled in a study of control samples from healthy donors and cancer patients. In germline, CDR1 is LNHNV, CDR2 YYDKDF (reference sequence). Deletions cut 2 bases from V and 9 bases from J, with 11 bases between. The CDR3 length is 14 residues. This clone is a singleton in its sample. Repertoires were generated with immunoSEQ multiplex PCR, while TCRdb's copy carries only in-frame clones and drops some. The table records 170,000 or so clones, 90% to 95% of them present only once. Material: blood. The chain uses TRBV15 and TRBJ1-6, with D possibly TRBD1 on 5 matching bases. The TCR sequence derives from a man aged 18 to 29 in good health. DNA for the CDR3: TGTGCCACCAGCAGACCGGAGGACATTTCACCCCTCCACTTT. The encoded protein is CATSRPEDISPLHF.